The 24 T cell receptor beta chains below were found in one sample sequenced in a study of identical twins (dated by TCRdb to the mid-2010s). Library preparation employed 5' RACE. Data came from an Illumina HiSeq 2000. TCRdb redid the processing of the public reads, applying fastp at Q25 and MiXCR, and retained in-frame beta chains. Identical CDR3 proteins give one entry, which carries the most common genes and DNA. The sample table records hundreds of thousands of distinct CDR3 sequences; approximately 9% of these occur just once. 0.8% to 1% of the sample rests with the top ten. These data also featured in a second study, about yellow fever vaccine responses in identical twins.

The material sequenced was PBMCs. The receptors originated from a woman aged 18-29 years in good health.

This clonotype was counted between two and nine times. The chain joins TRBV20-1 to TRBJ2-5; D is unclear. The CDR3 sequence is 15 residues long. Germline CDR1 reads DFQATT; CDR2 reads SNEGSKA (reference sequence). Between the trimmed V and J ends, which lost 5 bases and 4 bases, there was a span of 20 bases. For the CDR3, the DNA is TGCAGTGCTCTTCTTCTCGACCACCCCGGAGAGACCCAGTACTTC. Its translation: CSALLLDHPGETQYF.

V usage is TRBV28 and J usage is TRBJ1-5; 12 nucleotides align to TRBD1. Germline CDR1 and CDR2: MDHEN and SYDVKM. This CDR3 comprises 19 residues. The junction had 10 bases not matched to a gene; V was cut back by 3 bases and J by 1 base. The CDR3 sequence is CASSFPGTGGGWSNQPQHF. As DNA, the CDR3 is TGTGCCAGCAGTTTCCCCGGGACAGGGGGCGGGTGGAGCAATCAGCCCCAGCATTTT.

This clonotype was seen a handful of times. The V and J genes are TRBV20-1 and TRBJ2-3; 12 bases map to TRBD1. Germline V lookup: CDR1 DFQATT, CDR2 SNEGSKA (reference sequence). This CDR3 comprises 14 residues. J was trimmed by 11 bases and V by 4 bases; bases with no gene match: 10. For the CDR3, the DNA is TGCAGTGCTACCCGAGGGGGACAGGGGGCTAAGCAGTATTTT. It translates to CSATRGGQGAKQYF.

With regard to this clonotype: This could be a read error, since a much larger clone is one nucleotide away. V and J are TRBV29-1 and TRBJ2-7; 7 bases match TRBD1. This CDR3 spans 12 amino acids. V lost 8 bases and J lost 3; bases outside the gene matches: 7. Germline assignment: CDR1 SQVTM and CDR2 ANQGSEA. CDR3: CSILRQGYEQYF. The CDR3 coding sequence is TGCAGCATCCTGAGACAGGGCTACGAGCAGTACTTC.

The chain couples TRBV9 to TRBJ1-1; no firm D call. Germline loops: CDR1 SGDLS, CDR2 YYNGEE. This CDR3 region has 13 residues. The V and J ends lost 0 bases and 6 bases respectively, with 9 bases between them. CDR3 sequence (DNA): TGTGCCAGCAGCGTAGGATGGTACTCTGAAGCTTTCTTT. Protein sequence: CASSVGWYSEAFF.

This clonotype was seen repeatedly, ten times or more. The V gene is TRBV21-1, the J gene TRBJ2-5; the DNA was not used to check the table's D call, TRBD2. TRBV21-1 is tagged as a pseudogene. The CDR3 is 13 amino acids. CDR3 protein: CASSNLPQETQYF. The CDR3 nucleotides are TGTGCCAGCAGCAATCTCCCACAAGAGACCCAGTACTTC.

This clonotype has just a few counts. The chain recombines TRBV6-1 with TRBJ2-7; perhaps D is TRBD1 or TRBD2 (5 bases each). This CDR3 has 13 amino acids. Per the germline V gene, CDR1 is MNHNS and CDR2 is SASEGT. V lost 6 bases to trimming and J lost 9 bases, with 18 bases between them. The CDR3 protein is CASRSAGSPGQYF. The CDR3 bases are TGTGCCAGCAGGTCCGCAGGGAGCCCAGGGCAGTACTTC.

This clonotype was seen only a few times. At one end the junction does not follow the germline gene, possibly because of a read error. The CDR3, as DNA: TGTGCTAGCAGCTTACGGGGGATGGCAGATACGCAGTATTTT. This translates into CASSLRGMADTQYF. The chain uses TRBV7-7 and TRBJ2-3, with D possibly matching TRBD2 (6 bases). This CDR3 has 14 amino acids. Germline V gene lookup returns CDR1 SSHAT and CDR2 FNYEAQ (reference sequence).

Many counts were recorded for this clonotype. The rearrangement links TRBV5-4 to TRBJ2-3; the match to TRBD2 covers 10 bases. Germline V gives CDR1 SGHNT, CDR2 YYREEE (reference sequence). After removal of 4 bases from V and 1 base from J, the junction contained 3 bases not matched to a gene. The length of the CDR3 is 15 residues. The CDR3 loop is CASSPGTSGTDTQYF. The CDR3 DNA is TGTGCCAGCAGCCCGGGGACTAGCGGCACAGATACGCAGTATTTT. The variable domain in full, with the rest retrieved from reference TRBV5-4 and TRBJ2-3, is ETGVTQSPTHLIKTRGQQVTLRCSSQSGHNTVSWYQQALGQGPQFIFQYYREEENGRGNFPPRFSGLQFPNYSSELNVNALELDDSALYLCASSPGTSGTDTQYFGPGTRLTVL.

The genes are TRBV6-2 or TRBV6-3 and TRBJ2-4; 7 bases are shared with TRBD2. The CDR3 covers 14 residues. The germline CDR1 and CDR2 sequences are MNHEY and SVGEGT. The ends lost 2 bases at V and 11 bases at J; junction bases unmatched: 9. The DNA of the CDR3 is TGTGCCAGCAGTTACAGGCTAGCGGAGCCCGTTCAGTACTTC. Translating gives CASSYRLAEPVQYF.

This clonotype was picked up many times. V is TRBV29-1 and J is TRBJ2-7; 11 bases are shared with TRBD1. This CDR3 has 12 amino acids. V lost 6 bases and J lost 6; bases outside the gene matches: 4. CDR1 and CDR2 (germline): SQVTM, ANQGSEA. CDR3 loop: CSVQDRGREQYF. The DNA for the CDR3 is TGCAGCGTCCAGGACAGGGGGCGCGAGCAGTACTTC.

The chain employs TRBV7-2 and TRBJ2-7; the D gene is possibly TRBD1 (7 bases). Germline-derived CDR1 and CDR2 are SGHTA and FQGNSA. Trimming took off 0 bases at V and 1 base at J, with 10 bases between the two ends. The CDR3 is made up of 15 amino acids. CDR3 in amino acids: CASSLARDSSYEQYF. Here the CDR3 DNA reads TGTGCCAGCAGCTTAGCGCGGGACAGTTCCTACGAGCAGTACTTC.

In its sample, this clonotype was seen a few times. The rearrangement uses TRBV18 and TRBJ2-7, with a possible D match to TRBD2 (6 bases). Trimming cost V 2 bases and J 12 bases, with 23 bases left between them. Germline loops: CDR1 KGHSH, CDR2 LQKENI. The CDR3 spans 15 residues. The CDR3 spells CASSPEAGGLAGRYF. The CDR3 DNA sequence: TGTGCCAGCTCACCAGAGGCAGGAGGGTTGGCGGGTAGGTACTTC.

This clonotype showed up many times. The CDR3 DNA follows: TGTGCCAGCAGTCTCAGGGACAGGGGACATGAGCAGTTCTTC. It specifies CASSLRDRGHEQFF. This chain connects TRBV12-3 or TRBV12-4 to TRBJ2-1; 10 nucleotides line up with TRBD1. The CDR3 is 14 residues long. With V trimmed by 5 bases and J by 8 bases, 6 bases remained unmatched.

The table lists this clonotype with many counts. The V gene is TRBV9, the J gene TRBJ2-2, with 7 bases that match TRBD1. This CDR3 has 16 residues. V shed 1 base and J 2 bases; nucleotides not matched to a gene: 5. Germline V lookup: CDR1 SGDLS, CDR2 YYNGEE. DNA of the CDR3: TGTGCCAGCAGCGTACTGGGACAGACCAACACCGGGGAGCTGTTTTTT. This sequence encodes CASSVLGQTNTGELFF.

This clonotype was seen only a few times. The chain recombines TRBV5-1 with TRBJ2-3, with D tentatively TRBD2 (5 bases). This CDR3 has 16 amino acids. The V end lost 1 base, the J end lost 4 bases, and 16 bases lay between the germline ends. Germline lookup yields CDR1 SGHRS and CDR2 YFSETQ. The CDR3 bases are TGCGCCAGCAGCTTGAGTATTTCGGGGAATGCAGATACGCAGTATTTT. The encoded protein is CASSLSISGNADTQYF. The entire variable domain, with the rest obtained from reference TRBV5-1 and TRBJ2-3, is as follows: KAGVTQTPRYLIKTRGQQVTLSCSPISGHRSVSWYQQTPGQGLQFLFEYFSETQRNKGNFPGRFSGRQFSNSRSEMNVSTLELGDSALYLCASSLSISGNADTQYFGPGTRLTVL.

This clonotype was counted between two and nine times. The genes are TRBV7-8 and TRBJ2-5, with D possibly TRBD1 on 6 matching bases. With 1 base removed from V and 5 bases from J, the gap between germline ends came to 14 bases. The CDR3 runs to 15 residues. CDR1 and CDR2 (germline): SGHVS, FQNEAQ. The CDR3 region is CASSLDVGALETQYF. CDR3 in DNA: TGTGCCAGCAGCTTAGACGTGGGGGCTCTGGAGACCCAGTACTTC.

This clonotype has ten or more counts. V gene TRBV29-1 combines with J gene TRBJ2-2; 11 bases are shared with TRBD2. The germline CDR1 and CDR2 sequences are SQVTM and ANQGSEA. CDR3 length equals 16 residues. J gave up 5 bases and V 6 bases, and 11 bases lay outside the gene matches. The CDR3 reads CSVPKASGGSTGELFF. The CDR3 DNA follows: TGCAGCGTCCCTAAGGCTAGCGGGGGGTCGACCGGGGAGCTGTTTTTT.

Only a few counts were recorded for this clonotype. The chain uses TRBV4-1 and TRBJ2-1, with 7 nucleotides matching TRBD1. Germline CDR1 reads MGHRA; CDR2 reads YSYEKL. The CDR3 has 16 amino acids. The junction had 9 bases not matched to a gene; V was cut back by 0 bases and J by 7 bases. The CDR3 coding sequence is TGCGCCAGCAGCCAAGAGGGTACAGGGGATCCAAATGAGCAGTTCTTC. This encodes CASSQEGTGDPNEQFF.

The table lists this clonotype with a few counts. CDR3 in amino acids: CATSNVKLSTDTQYF. The DNA for the CDR3 is TGTGCCACCAGCAATGTAAAACTTAGCACAGATACGCAGTATTTT. The chain joins TRBV15 to TRBJ2-3; D uncertain. CDR3 length: 15 residues. The V and J ends lost 4 bases and 0 bases respectively, with 11 bases between them. Germline CDR1 reads LNHNV; CDR2 reads YYDKDF (reference sequence).

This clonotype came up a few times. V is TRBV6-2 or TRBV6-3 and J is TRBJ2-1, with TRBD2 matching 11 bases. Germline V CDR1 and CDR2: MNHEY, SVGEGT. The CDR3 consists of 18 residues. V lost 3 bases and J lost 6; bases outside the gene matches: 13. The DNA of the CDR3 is TGTGCCAGCAGTTATGGGCTAGCGGGAGGATTTTTAAGCAATGAGCAGTTCTTC. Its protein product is CASSYGLAGGFLSNEQFF.

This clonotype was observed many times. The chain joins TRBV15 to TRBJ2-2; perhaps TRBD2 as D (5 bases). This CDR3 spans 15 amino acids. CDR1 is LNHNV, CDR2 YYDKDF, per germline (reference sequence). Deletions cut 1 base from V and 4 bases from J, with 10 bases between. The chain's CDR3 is CATSRGGIGTGELFF. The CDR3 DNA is TGTGCCACCAGCAGAGGAGGGATCGGCACCGGGGAGCTGTTTTTT.

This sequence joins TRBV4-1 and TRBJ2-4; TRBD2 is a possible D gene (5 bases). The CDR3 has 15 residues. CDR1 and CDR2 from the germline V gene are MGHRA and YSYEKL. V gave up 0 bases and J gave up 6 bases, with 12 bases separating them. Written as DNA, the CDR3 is TGCGCCAGCAGCCAAGATCGAGGTAGCGCAAACATTCAGTACTTC. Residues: CASSQDRGSANIQYF.

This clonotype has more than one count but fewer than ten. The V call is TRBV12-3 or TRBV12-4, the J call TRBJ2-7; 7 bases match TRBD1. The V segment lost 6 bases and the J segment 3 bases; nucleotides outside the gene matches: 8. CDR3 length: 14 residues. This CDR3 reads CASSIGTAVYEQYF. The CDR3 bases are TGTGCCAGCAGCATCGGGACAGCGGTCTACGAGCAGTACTTC.